Below, one T cell receptor beta chain is given with its context. The antigen is unknown. cDNA synthesis used the whole RNA isolate, giving expressed TCRB sequences. Generated by immunoSEQ multiplex PCR, the TCRdb table keeps only in-frame clones and is missing some. The table has 300,000 to 400,000 clones, roughly 12% seen once; the top ten hold around 0.02%. The sample originates from a study of beta chain features in type 1 diabetes. The study, taken as a whole, reports: The naive, central memory and Treg TCRB repertoires showed an apparent similarity that was greater among patients than among healthy donors.

This CDR3 is 11 amino acids long. Looked up from germline, CDR1 is MNHEY and CDR2 is SVGAGI. The V gene lost 7 bases and the J gene lost 5 bases, with 8 bases spanning the gap. This sequence originates from a man between 18 and 29 years old in good health. The source material was naive CD4+ T cells from blood. The rearrangement links TRBV6-5 to TRBJ1-1; no reliable D call. The DNA for the CDR3 is TGTGCCAGCAATCGAACAACTGAAGCTTTCTTT. This sequence encodes CASNRTTEAFF.